Sequencing of this T cell receptor (beta chain) was carried out in a study of molecular identifiers for immune sequencing clone quantification. Across the whole study: Replicate experiments took RNA from roughly 20,000 or 100,000 naive CD8 cells, divided it five ways and sequenced four. Study results and limitations: Whereas naive cells kept under 1% of molecules in clones above 20 RNA copies, such clones held over 98% in effectors.

Preparation of the bulk TCR libraries relied on previously described methods and listed TCR primers. One entry per CDR3 protein results from TCRdb running MiXCR on the PCR reads. The table lists about 70,000 distinct CDR3 sequences, around a sixth of them singletons, with approximately 1.5% in the top ten. The trim removed 5 bases at V and 8 bases at J, leaving 6 bases unmatched. The CDR3 runs to 13 residues. The germline V gene encodes CDR1 MNHNY and CDR2 SVGAGI (reference sequence). As CD8+CD4-CCR7+CD45RA+ cells, naive CD8 T cells were sorted. This clonotype was counted many times. What it binds is unknown.

The sample comprised naive CD8+ T cells from blood, with Jurkat cell RNA spiked in. The subset here: FACS-sorted CD8+CD4-CCR7+CD45RA+ naive T cells. The J gene is TRBJ2-7, the V gene TRBV6-6; 10 bases fit TRBD2. The sequence derives from a human donor in good health. Some libraries in this study had Jurkat cell RNA spiked in. The CDR3 DNA reads as TGTGCCAGCAGTGGGGGTAGCGGGGGGCAGCAGTACTTC. Translated: CASSGGSGGQQYF.